This T cell receptor beta chain was found in a study of shared clonotypes between healthy human individuals. Only in-frame clones appear in the TCRdb table, and some are missing; sequencing was by immunoSEQ multiplex PCR. The sample shows 850,000 to 1,100,000 clones, about 80% of them seen only once. This CDR3 spans 17 amino acids. Germline lookup yields CDR1 WNHNN and CDR2 SYGVQD (reference sequence). The V and J ends lost 4 bases and 2 bases respectively, with 18 bases between them. The chain combines TRBV10-1 with TRBJ2-1; D is unresolved. Material: memory CD4+ T cells from PBMCs. Sample subset: CD45RA-negative fraction. The origin of this receptor is a man between 18 and 35 years old in good health. Some clones in this sample may be carry-over from other donors' samples. CDR3 DNA sequence: TGCGCCAGCAGTGTCCCCCGTTTGGTACCCACCTACAATGAGCAGTTCTTC. Translated: CASSVPRLVPTYNEQFF.